This entry lists 19 T cell receptor beta chains sequenced from one sample in a study of shared clonotypes between healthy human individuals. Data came from immunoSEQ multiplex PCR; TCRdb stores just in-frame clones and leaves some out. The sample lists about 2 million clones, roughly 94% occurring once. CD45RO-negative cells were positively selected for CCR7, leaving out terminally differentiated effector memory CD45RA+ cells. The sample consisted of naive CD8+ T cells sorted from blood. The origin of the receptors is a man aged 18 to 30 in good health.

CDR3 sequence reads: CASSIVGGNTIYF. The DNA for the CDR3 is TGTGCCAGTAGTATAGTCGGCGGAAACACCATATATTTT. J is TRBJ1-3 and V is TRBV19; D is unresolved. In germline, CDR1 is LNHDA, CDR2 SQIVND (reference sequence). The V end was cut by 1 base, the J end by 4 bases, with 5 bases between. CDR3 length: 13 residues.

The genes are TRBV9 and TRBJ2-5; the D is unclear. Trimming took off 4 bases at V and 5 bases at J, with 18 bases between the two ends. There are 15 residues in the CDR3. Per germline, CDR1 SGDLS and CDR2 YYNGEE. The CDR3 DNA reads as TGTGCCAGCAGCCCCCCTGCCATTGGGTTCGAGACCCAGTACTTC. Translation: CASSPPAIGFETQYF.

The rearrangement uses TRBV7-6 and TRBJ2-7; no clear D gene. Germline V lookup: CDR1 SGHVS, CDR2 FNYEAQ. This CDR3 has 13 residues. The V end was cut by 4 bases, the J end by 6 bases, with 13 bases between. CDR3 nucleotide sequence: TGTGCCAGCAGCTCCCCCCCTATCTCCGAGCAGTACTTC. Its translation is CASSSPPISEQYF.

This chain connects TRBV9 to TRBJ1-1, with D maybe TRBD1 (6 bases). The CDR3 covers 15 residues. Trimming took off 0 bases at V and 8 bases at J, with 17 bases between the two ends. Germline lookup yields CDR1 SGDLS and CDR2 YYNGEE. The CDR3: CASSVGAGRQDEAFF. Written as DNA, the CDR3 is TGTGCCAGCAGCGTAGGCGCGGGGAGACAGGACGAAGCTTTCTTT.

The gene calls are TRBV18 and TRBJ1-2; D is uncertain. The CDR3 is 13 amino acids. With 6 bases removed from V and 7 bases from J, the gap between germline ends came to 15 bases. Germline CDR1 and CDR2: KGHSH and LQKENI. CDR3 nucleotide sequence: TGTGCCAGCTCTTTAGCGGCGGGCAGTGGCTACACCTTC. Translating gives CASSLAAGSGYTF.

V and J are TRBV2 and TRBJ2-5; D is perhaps TRBD1 or TRBD2 (6 bases each). In germline, CDR1 is SNHLY, CDR2 FYNNEI. The CDR3 runs to 14 residues. Trimming took off 7 bases at V and 4 bases at J, with 16 bases between the two ends. In DNA, the CDR3 is TGTGCCAGCACCCGAAGGGGGGCGGGAGAGACCCAGTACTTC. Translated, it gives CASTRRGAGETQYF.

The chain recombines TRBV5-4 with TRBJ1-1; a possible D gene is TRBD1 (6 bases). The V gene lost 5 bases and the J gene lost 4 bases, with 18 bases spanning the gap. Germline-derived CDR1 and CDR2 are SGHNT and YYREEE (reference sequence). CDR3 length: 15 amino acids. CDR3 amino acids: CASRGVTGTRTEAFF. The CDR3 DNA sequence: TGTGCCAGCAGAGGGGTTACAGGGACTCGCACTGAAGCTTTCTTT.

This clone turned up a few times. The same CDR3 is also encoded by other DNA sequences in this sample. CDR3 amino acids: CAISEDYEQYF. The CDR3, as DNA: TGTGCCATCAGTGAGGACTACGAGCAGTACTTC. The chain recombines TRBV10-3 with TRBJ2-7; D is unresolved. The CDR3 extends over 11 amino acids. Trimming took 2 bases from V and 3 from J, leaving 2 bases between them. Germline CDR1 is ENHRY and CDR2 is SYGVKD.

The rearrangement links TRBV7-8 to TRBJ2-7, with TRBD1 as a possible D gene (6 bases). Trimming took off 4 bases at V and 1 base at J, with 14 bases between the two ends. The length of the CDR3 is 15 residues. Germline V gives CDR1 SGHVS, CDR2 FQNEAQ. CDR3 nucleotide sequence: TGTGCCAGCAGCTCCCCTTCCCAGGGGTCCTACGAGCAGTACTTC. Its protein is CASSSPSQGSYEQYF.

As regards this clone: The same CDR3 can be traced to other DNA sequences in this sample. The chain has TRBV19 and TRBJ2-7, with D maybe TRBD1 (6 bases). Trimming pared 3 bases from V and 4 bases from J, leaving 10 bases between. The CDR3 is 13 residues long. Germline V gene sequence: CDR1 LNHDA, CDR2 SQIVND (reference sequence). The DNA for the CDR3 is TGTGCCAGTAGTATGGGGGCAGGATACGAGCAGTACTTC. Translated: CASSMGAGYEQYF.

CDR3 sequence reads: CASRLRCTGSYEQYF. For the CDR3, the DNA is TGTGCCAGCAGATTACGTTGTACAGGGTCCTACGAGCAGTACTTC. The genes are TRBV27 and TRBJ2-5; D is possibly TRBD1 (6 bases). TRBJ2-7 explains the end of the DNA better; the J call may be wrong. CDR3 length: 15 residues. Germline values: CDR1 MNHEY, CDR2 SMNVEV (reference sequence).

This clone was observed a single time. CDR3 in amino acids: CASSLARGAGLNTGELFF. The CDR3 coding sequence is TGTGCCAGCAGCTTAGCGCGTGGGGCAGGGTTAAACACCGGGGAGCTGTTTTTT. J is TRBJ2-2 and V is TRBV7-8, with D perhaps TRBD1 (5 bases). CDR1 is SGHVS, CDR2 FQNEAQ, per germline. The V end was cut by 0 bases, the J end by 2 bases, with 16 bases between. CDR3 length: 18 amino acids.

The chain has TRBV5-4 and TRBJ1-2; possibly TRBD1 for D (5 bases). V dropped 0 bases and J dropped 8 bases, with 14 bases sitting between them. The germline CDR1 and CDR2 sequences are SGHNT and YYREEE (reference sequence). The CDR3 length is 14 residues. CDR3 DNA: TGTGCCAGCAGCTTGGCCGGGGCAGGCGAGGGCTACACCTTC. Amino acids: CASSLAGAGEGYTF.

V and J are TRBV4-1 and TRBJ2-5, with D perhaps being TRBD1 or TRBD2 (5 bases each). The CDR3 has 16 residues. The V gene lost 2 bases and the J gene lost 5 bases, with 18 bases spanning the gap. Per the germline V gene, CDR1 is MGHRA and CDR2 is YSYEKL. The CDR3 protein is CASSQSSRGAWETQYF. CDR3 coding DNA: TGCGCCAGCAGCCAATCCTCTAGGGGAGCGTGGGAGACCCAGTACTTC.

The chain carries TRBV27 and TRBJ1-2, with D hard to call. The germline V gene has CDR1 MNHEY and CDR2 SMNVEV (reference sequence). The CDR3 spans 14 residues. V was pared by 4 bases and J by 2 bases, with 11 bases between. This CDR3 reads CASSSLGSNYGYTF. In nucleotides, the CDR3 is TGTGCCAGCAGTTCTCTGGGCTCCAACTATGGCTACACCTTC.

This clone was observed a single time. Other DNA sequences in the same sample also yield this CDR3. The chain recombines TRBV30 with TRBJ2-7, with 7 bases that match TRBD2. There are 13 residues in the CDR3. The V segment lost 0 bases and the J segment 4 bases; nucleotides outside the gene matches: 3. CDR1 and CDR2 from the germline V gene are GTSNPN and SVGIG (reference sequence). CDR3 sequence: CAWSVGEGYEQYF. The DNA of the CDR3 is TGTGCCTGGAGTGTAGGGGAGGGATACGAGCAGTACTTC.

The CDR3: CASRGPPGTELMNTEAFF. For the CDR3, the DNA is TGTGCCAGCAGAGGGCCACCCGGGACGGAGCTCATGAACACTGAAGCTTTCTTT. The chain employs TRBV2 and TRBJ1-1; possibly TRBD1 for D (5 bases). V lost 6 bases and J 0 bases, leaving 23 bases between the germline ends. The CDR3 consists of 18 residues. Germline-derived CDR1 and CDR2 are SNHLY and FYNNEI.

The chain has TRBV19 and TRBJ2-2, with D perhaps TRBD2 (6 bases). Germline V gene sequence: CDR1 LNHDA, CDR2 SQIVND (reference sequence). V shed 3 bases and J shed 5 bases, with 13 bases lying between them. CDR3 length equals 15 residues. The CDR3 nucleotides read TGTGCCAGTAGTATCGTGGGAGGAGGAACCGGGGAGCTGTTTTTT. Protein: CASSIVGGGTGELFF.

The V gene is TRBV7-9, the J gene TRBJ1-4, with a weak D call TRBD1 (5 bases). The CDR3 is made up of 14 amino acids. Germline CDR1 is SEHNR and CDR2 is FQNEAQ (reference sequence). V was cut by 5 bases and J by 4 bases, with 11 bases left in between. The CDR3 coding sequence is TGTGCCAGCAGCCCCGGACAAATTAATGAAAAACTGTTTTTT. The encoded protein is CASSPGQINEKLFF.